This passage covers 25 T cell receptor beta chains from one sample sequenced in a study of cytomegalovirus exposure and HLA in healthy donors (dated by TCRdb to the late 2010s). Libraries were built with the immunoSEQ multiplex PCR assay. The multiplex PCR relied on a mix of 60 forward primers for TCR Vbeta segments and 13 reverse primers for TCR Jbeta segments. TCRdb's version of the immuneACCESS table is confined to in-frame rearrangements and falls short of the full clone set. An unresolved V gene accounts for under half of the shortfall where checked; the remainder is of unknown origin. In this sample the table shows some 130,000 clones, around three quarters of which occur a single time. The leading ten clones occupy 2% to 2.5% of the sample. The source material was PBMCs. These receptors were obtained from a young man in good health and CMV-seronegative.

This chain uses TRBV7-3 with TRBJ1-1, with TRBD1 matching over 10 bases. V shed 5 bases, J shed 5 bases, and the junction held 2 bases outside the gene matches. The germline CDR1 and CDR2 sequences are SGHTA and FQGTGA. The CDR3 is 13 amino acids. The CDR3 bases are TGTGCCAGCAGCCAGGACAGGGGGACTGAAGCTTTCTTT. The encoded protein is CASSQDRGTEAFF.

This clone was seen a few times. The J gene is TRBJ2-3, the V gene TRBV10-2; 9 bases are a match to TRBD1. V lost 2 bases to trimming and J lost 2 bases; unmatched junction nucleotides: 11. The CDR3 has 18 residues. From germline, CDR1 is WSHSY and CDR2 SAAADI. The CDR3: CASSEPSRRDRVTDTQYF. The DNA for the CDR3 is TGCGCCAGCAGTGAGCCTTCCAGGCGGGACAGGGTCACAGATACGCAGTATTTT.

The chain recombines TRBV9 with TRBJ2-5, with D maybe TRBD2 (7 bases). V lost 1 base and J 3 bases, leaving 13 bases between the germline ends. Germline assignment: CDR1 SGDLS and CDR2 YYNGEE. The CDR3 is 15 residues long. The CDR3 is CASSVLGGGEETQYF. CDR3 nucleotide sequence: TGTGCCAGCAGCGTATTGGGGGGGGGCGAAGAGACCCAGTACTTC.

The chain has TRBV5-1 and TRBJ2-2, with TRBD2 identical over 8 bases. The CDR3 is 15 amino acids. Trimming at V came to 8 bases and at J to 3 bases, leaving 9 bases not matched to a gene. The germline V gene encodes CDR1 SGHRS and CDR2 YFSETQ. DNA of the CDR3: TGCGCCAGTAGACCCGGGAGGGCCGACACCGGGGAGCTGTTTTTT. Translated, it gives CASRPGRADTGELFF.

V and J are TRBV28 and TRBJ1-2; D is perhaps TRBD1 (6 bases). Trimming shortened V by 6 bases and J by 8 bases, and 7 bases separated the two germline ends. Germline V gene sequence: CDR1 MDHEN, CDR2 SYDVKM. The CDR3 covers 10 residues. The CDR3 nucleotides read TGTGCCAGCAGCAGGGGAGGCTACACCTTC. Amino acids: CASSRGGYTF.

The chain couples TRBV18 to TRBJ1-1; TRBD1 might be the D (6 bases). Germline V gene lookup returns CDR1 KGHSH and CDR2 LQKENI. The CDR3 contains 12 residues. V lost 5 bases and J lost 5, with 9 bases in between. The CDR3 coding sequence is TGTGCCAGCTCATTACAGGGAACTGAAGCTTTCTTT. Residues: CASSLQGTEAFF.

V gene TRBV6-5 combines with J gene TRBJ2-7, with TRBD1 as a possible D gene (6 bases). The CDR3 covers 14 residues. V lost 4 bases, J lost 3 bases, and 13 bases lay in between. Germline CDR1 and CDR2: MNHEY and SVGAGI. The CDR3 reads CASSSPGQFYEQYV. The DNA for the CDR3 is TGTGCCAGCAGTTCCCCGGGACAATTCTACGAGCAGTACGTC.

This chain uses TRBV9 with TRBJ2-3; 15 nucleotides align to TRBD2. This CDR3 is 18 amino acids long. Germline V gene lookup returns CDR1 SGDLS and CDR2 YYNGEE. V dropped 4 bases and J dropped 3; count of bases not matched to a gene: 9. Here the CDR3 reads CASSFGTSGRSRTDTQYF. The CDR3 bases are TGTGCCAGCAGCTTCGGGACTAGCGGGAGGTCTAGAACAGATACGCAGTATTTT.

The V and J genes are TRBV28 and TRBJ1-2; D unresolved. Trimming left V 5 bases short and J 2 bases short, with 12 bases between. The germline V gene has CDR1 MDHEN and CDR2 SYDVKM. The CDR3 runs to 14 residues. The CDR3 DNA reads TGTGCCAGCAGTCCCCCTAACAGAAACTATGGCTACACCTTC. Protein: CASSPPNRNYGYTF.

V usage is TRBV7-9 and J usage is TRBJ1-1; D is perhaps TRBD1 (5 bases). V was trimmed by 5 bases and J by 2 bases, leaving 12 bases between them. CDR1 is SEHNR, CDR2 FQNEAQ, per germline (reference sequence). The CDR3 runs 14 residues. The CDR3 loop is CASSRGGSNTEAFF. The CDR3 DNA follows: TGTGCCAGCAGCCGTGGGGGGTCAAACACTGAAGCTTTCTTT.

This clone appeared a single time. The V gene is TRBV30, the J gene TRBJ2-2, with TRBD1 matching 8 bases. Per the germline V gene, CDR1 is GTSNPN and CDR2 is SVGIG (reference sequence). This CDR3 contains 15 residues. CDR3: CASQPGQVNTGELFF. The CDR3 DNA reads TGTGCATCGCAACCGGGACAGGTGAACACCGGGGAGCTGTTTTTT.

This chain links TRBV5-1 with TRBJ2-3; D gene ambiguous. CDR1 SGHRS and CDR2 YFSETQ come from the germline V gene. The V and J ends lost 3 bases and 6 bases respectively, with 14 bases between them. The CDR3 runs to 14 residues. The CDR3 nucleotides are TGCGCCAGCAGCTGGAGTAGTAATTTTGATACGCAGTATTTT. It encodes CASSWSSNFDTQYF.

A remark on this clone: The sample holds other DNA sequences that translate to the same CDR3. The chain is built from TRBV7-2 and TRBJ2-1, with 13 bases identical to TRBD2. V gave up 3 bases and J gave up 5 bases; unmatched junction bases: 1. The CDR3 has 15 amino acids. Germline V lookup: CDR1 SGHTA, CDR2 FQGNSA. The CDR3 sequence is CASSLTSGRNNEQFF. The DNA of the CDR3 is TGTGCCAGCAGCTTGACTAGCGGGAGGAACAATGAGCAGTTCTTC.

This sequence joins TRBV4-2 and TRBJ1-1; D is uncertain. This CDR3 region has 13 residues. The ends were cut back, 0 bases at V and 10 bases at J, with 12 bases in the middle. The germline CDR1 and CDR2 sequences are LGHNA and YNFKEQ. CDR3 nucleotide sequence: TGTGCCAGCAGCCAAGATACCGGAGGCCCAGCTTTCTTT. Protein sequence: CASSQDTGGPAFF.

This sequence joins TRBV7-8 and TRBJ1-1; D call uncertain. V was pared by 5 bases and J by 0 bases, with 10 bases between. This CDR3 has 14 amino acids. The V gene's germline CDR1 is SGHVS and CDR2 FQNEAQ. The CDR3 loop reads CASSQWSLNTEAFF. Here the CDR3 DNA reads TGTGCCAGCAGCCAGTGGTCGCTGAACACTGAAGCTTTCTTT. Combining the CDR3 with reference TRBV7-8 and TRBJ1-1 gives the whole variable domain GAGVSQSPRYKVAKRGQDVALRCDPISGHVSLFWYQQALGQGPEFLTYFQNEAQLDKSGLPSDRFFAERPEGSVSTLKIQRTQQEDSAVYLCASSQWSLNTEAFFGQGTRLTVV.

The chain uses TRBV7-2 and TRBJ2-7, with TRBD1 identical over 7 bases. The V gene's germline CDR1 is SGHTA and CDR2 FQGNSA. CDR3 size: 15 residues. With V trimmed by 3 bases and J by 4 bases, 9 bases remained unmatched. CDR3 sequence: CASSFTPGQTYEQYF. CDR3 nucleotides: TGTGCCAGCAGCTTTACCCCGGGACAGACGTACGAGCAGTACTTC.

This chain connects TRBV7-9 to TRBJ2-1, with a possible D match to TRBD2 (6 bases). The germline gives CDR1 SEHNR, CDR2 FQNEAQ (reference sequence). The CDR3 consists of 13 residues. Trimming took 6 bases from V and 6 from J, leaving 12 bases between them. CDR3: CASRSIGGNEQFF. CDR3 nucleotides: TGTGCCAGCAGATCAATCGGGGGCAATGAGCAGTTCTTC.

The rearrangement joins TRBV5-1 to TRBJ2-1; weak D call: TRBD2 (5 bases). The CDR3 consists of 14 residues. The germline V gene has CDR1 SGHRS and CDR2 YFSETQ. Trimming left V 1 base short and J 3 bases short, with 8 bases between. The CDR3 DNA is TGCGCCAGCAGCTTGACGGGAAACTACAATGAGCAGTTCTTC. Its protein product is CASSLTGNYNEQFF.

The chain links TRBV9 to TRBJ1-5; D remains unclear. This CDR3 comprises 14 residues. Trimming pared 0 bases from V and 5 bases from J, leaving 9 bases between. The germline V gene encodes CDR1 SGDLS and CDR2 YYNGEE. Here the CDR3 reads CASSVGGVDQPQHF. Written as DNA, the CDR3 is TGTGCCAGCAGCGTAGGAGGTGTGGATCAGCCCCAGCATTTT.

The J gene is TRBJ2-5, the V gene TRBV6-1; TRBD2 is a possible D gene (5 bases). The J call may be in error: the DNA end matches TRBJ2-7 better. Germline V gives CDR1 MNHNS, CDR2 SASEGT. The CDR3 has 15 residues. The CDR3 nucleotides are TGTGCCAGCAGTGAATATGACGGGAAAACCTACGAGCAGTACTTC. This encodes CASSEYDGKTYEQYF.

This clone was found a few times. The chain combines TRBV6-5 with TRBJ1-2, with D uncertain. This CDR3 contains 11 residues. Trimming left V 10 bases short and J 12 bases short, with 18 bases between. CDR1 is MNHEY, CDR2 SVGAGI, per germline. Here the CDR3 DNA reads TGTGCCACCCGGGTGCTCGGGGTTGACACCTTC. It specifies CATRVLGVDTF.

The chain joins TRBV7-2 to TRBJ2-1, with 11 bases that match TRBD2. Germline loops: CDR1 SGHTA, CDR2 FQGNSA. The CDR3 loop spans 14 amino acids. J gave up 2 bases and V 6 bases, and 0 bases lay outside the gene matches. This CDR3 reads CASRGLAAYNEQFF. The DNA of the CDR3 is TGTGCCAGCAGGGGACTAGCGGCCTACAATGAGCAGTTCTTC. Together with reference TRBV7-2 and TRBJ2-1, the CDR3 gives the full variable domain: GAGVSQSPSNKVTEKGKDVELRCDPISGHTALYWYRQSLGQGLEFLIYFQGNSAPDKSGLPSDRFSAERTGGSVSTLTIQRTQQEDSAVYLCASRGLAAYNEQFFGPGTRLTVL.

This chain uses TRBV18 with TRBJ1-5; D gene ambiguous. Germline CDR1 reads KGHSH; CDR2 reads LQKENI. V was shortened by 4 bases and J by 5 bases, with 6 bases between the two germline ends. The CDR3 runs 12 residues. CDR3 amino acids: CASSRADQPQHF. In nucleotides, the CDR3 is TGTGCCAGCTCACGGGCTGATCAGCCCCAGCATTTT. The whole variable domain, remainder taken from reference TRBV18 and TRBJ1-5, is NAGVMQNPRHLVRRRGQEARLRCSPMKGHSHVYWYRQLPEEGLKFMVYLQKENIIDESGMPKERFSAEFPKEGPSILRIQQVVRGDSAAYFCASSRADQPQHFGDGTRLSIL.

A few counts support this clone. This rearrangement joins TRBV6-5 to TRBJ2-7; possibly TRBD1 for D (5 bases). The CDR3 totals 13 residues. Trimming shortened V by 0 bases and J by 5 bases, and 8 bases separated the two germline ends. CDR1 MNHEY and CDR2 SVGAGI come from the germline V gene. The CDR3 DNA reads as TGTGCCAGCAGTTACTCCAGGGTCCACGAGCAGTACGTC. It yields the protein CASSYSRVHEQYV.

Concerning this clone itself: A junction end diverges from the germline sequence, so it may reflect a read error. The sample contains more than one DNA sequence encoding this CDR3. The genes are TRBV5-1 and TRBJ2-2; D is perhaps TRBD1 (6 bases). Germline loops: CDR1 SGHRS, CDR2 YFSETQ. This CDR3 contains 16 residues. The CDR3 DNA is TGCGCCAGCAGCCCTAACCCCGGGACACAGACCGGGGAGCTGTTCTTT. Translated, it gives CASSPNPGTQTGELFF.